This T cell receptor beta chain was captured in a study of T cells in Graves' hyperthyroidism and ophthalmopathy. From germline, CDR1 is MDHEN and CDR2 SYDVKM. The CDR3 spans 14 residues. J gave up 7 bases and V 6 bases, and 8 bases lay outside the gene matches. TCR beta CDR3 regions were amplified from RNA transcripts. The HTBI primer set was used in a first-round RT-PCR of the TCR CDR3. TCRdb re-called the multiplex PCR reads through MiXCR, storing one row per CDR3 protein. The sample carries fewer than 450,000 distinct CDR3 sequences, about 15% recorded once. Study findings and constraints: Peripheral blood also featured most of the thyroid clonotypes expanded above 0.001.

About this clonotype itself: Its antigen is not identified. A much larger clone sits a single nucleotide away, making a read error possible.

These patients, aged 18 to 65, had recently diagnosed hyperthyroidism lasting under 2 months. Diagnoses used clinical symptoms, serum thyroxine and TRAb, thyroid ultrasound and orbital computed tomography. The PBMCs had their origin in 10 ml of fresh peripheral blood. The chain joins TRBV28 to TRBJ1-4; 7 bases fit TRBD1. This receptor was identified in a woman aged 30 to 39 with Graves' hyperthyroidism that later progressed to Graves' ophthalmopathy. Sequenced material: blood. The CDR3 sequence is CASSQGGGREKLFF. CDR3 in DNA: TGTGCCAGCAGCCAAGGGGGCGGACGTGAAAAACTGTTTTTT. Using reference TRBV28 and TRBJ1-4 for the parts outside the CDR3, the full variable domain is DVKVTQSSRYLVKRTGEKVFLECVQDMDHENMFWYRQDPGLGLRLIYFSYDVKMKEKGDIPEGYSVSREKKERFSLILESASTNQTSMYLCASSQGGGREKLFFGSGTQLSVL.